This TCR beta chain was documented in a study of neurological immune-mediated disorders. cDNA synthesis was performed by 5'RACE with 10-nucleotide random UMIs. TCRdb re-analysed the 5' RACE reads in MiXCR, keeping a single row per CDR3 protein. The sample holds 93,000 or so distinct CDR3 sequences, roughly 10% seen once. Time point here: longitudinal time-point 3. What was sequenced was PBMCs. This clonotype was obtained from a female donor with HTLV-1-associated myelopathy (HAM/TSP).

CDR3 sequence reads: CASSGSGGLQETQYF. CDR3 DNA: TGTGCCAGCAGCGGGAGCGGGGGGCTTCAAGAGACCCAGTACTTC. The J gene is TRBJ2-5, the V gene TRBV9; TRBD2 agrees at 9 bases. Trimming at V came to 3 bases and at J to 2 bases, leaving 5 bases not matched to a gene. The CDR3 contains 15 residues. Per germline, CDR1 SGDLS and CDR2 YYNGEE.